This TCR beta chain was sequenced for a study of cytomegalovirus exposure and HLA in healthy donors. Study-wide results and limits: There were a few CMV-associated chains whose specificity for CMV antigens was confirmed in vitro. TCR clusters originating in the first cohort tended to co-occur in the 120 validation repertoires, according to a later analysis. Cytomegalovirus-associated status was assigned to some 180 TCR beta chains.

Clones were sequenced by immunoSEQ multiplex PCR, and TCRdb holds only the in-frame ones, with some missing. The repertoire holds about 120,000 clones, with 70% to 90% as singletons. The CDR3 sequence is 15 residues long. Per the germline V gene, CDR1 is MNHEY and CDR2 is SVGAGI. Between the trimmed V and J ends, which lost 2 bases and 0 bases, there was a span of 9 bases. Concerning this clone: Its antigen is not identified.

The donors were members of the validation cohort comprising approximately 110 subjects, separate from the approximately 710-subject first cohort. J is TRBJ2-3 and V is TRBV6-5; D unresolved. The sample comprised PBMCs. The TCR was taken from a young woman in good health and CMV-seropositive. CDR3 amino acids: CASSYDFWSTDTQYF. CDR3 bases: TGTGCCAGCAGTTACGACTTCTGGAGCACAGATACGCAGTATTTT.